The 26 T cell receptor beta chains presented below share a single source sample, sequenced in a study of cytomegalovirus exposure and HLA in healthy donors. Amplification used 60 Vbeta primers and 13 Jbeta primers. The assay was immunoSEQ multiplex PCR, and TCRdb's table has in-frame clones only and misses some. The data show 95,000 to 100,000 clones, with roughly four fifths seen just once and approximately 9.2% held by the top ten. What was sequenced was PBMCs. The receptors here all came from a human donor in good health.

This clone was seen a few times. The chain carries TRBV29-1 and TRBJ1-2, with 10 nucleotides matching TRBD1. Looked up from germline, CDR1 is SQVTM and CDR2 is ANQGSEA. Trimming cost V 8 bases and J 8 bases; bases outside gene matches: 11. The CDR3 is 13 residues long. DNA for the CDR3: TGCAGCACAAGGGGACAGGGGCTGGGCGGCTACACCTTC. As protein: CSTRGQGLGGYTF. The entire variable domain, with the rest obtained from reference TRBV29-1 and TRBJ1-2, is as follows: SAVISQKPSRDICQRGTSLTIQCQVDSQVTMMFWYRQQPGQSLTLIATANQGSEATYESGFVIDKFPISRPNLTFSTLTVSNMSPEDSSIYLCSTRGQGLGGYTFGSGTRLTVV.

This clone has a handful of counts. The J gene is TRBJ2-2, the V gene TRBV6-4; D call uncertain. CDR1 MRHNA and CDR2 SNTAGT come from the germline V gene. Trimming took 5 bases from V and 1 from J, leaving 8 bases between them. This CDR3 has 14 residues. The CDR3 reads CASSLSRNTGELFF. CDR3 coding DNA: TGTGCCAGCAGTCTCTCCAGGAACACCGGGGAGCTGTTTTTT.

The V call is TRBV6-1, the J call TRBJ1-1; no clear D. Germline V gene sequence: CDR1 MNHNS, CDR2 SASEGT. The CDR3 extends over 15 amino acids. Trimming pared 5 bases from V and 10 bases from J, leaving 23 bases between. The CDR3 region is CASSTWAATRIGAFF. The CDR3, as DNA: TGTGCCAGCAGTACCTGGGCAGCTACCAGGATAGGAGCTTTCTTT.

The J gene is TRBJ1-1, the V gene TRBV29-1, with D maybe TRBD1 (5 bases). Germline CDR1 and CDR2: SQVTM and ANQGSEA. The germline V and J ends were trimmed by 6 bases and 1 base, with 18 bases remaining between them. The CDR3 covers 15 residues. The CDR3 DNA follows: TGCAGCGTGACCATTAGCGGGGGGTGGAACACTGAAGCTTTCTTT. Residues: CSVTISGGWNTEAFF.

The J gene is TRBJ2-5, the V gene TRBV4-1; 9 positions agree with TRBD2. With 4 bases clipped from V and 5 bases from J, the junction kept 8 bases outside the gene matches. This CDR3 is 15 amino acids long. The germline V gene encodes CDR1 MGHRA and CDR2 YSYEKL. CDR3 in DNA: TGCGCCAGCAGCCTTGGGACTAGCATTGCGGAGACCCAGTACTTC. It specifies CASSLGTSIAETQYF.

The rearrangement joins TRBV5-1 to TRBJ2-7; 11 positions agree with TRBD1. Germline CDR1 and CDR2: SGHRS and YFSETQ. V lost 0 bases, J lost 2 bases, and 1 base stayed unmatched. The CDR3 is 15 amino acids. The chain's CDR3 is CASSLGGQGAYEQYF. The CDR3 coding sequence is TGCGCCAGCAGCTTGGGGGGACAGGGGGCCTACGAGCAGTACTTC.

The rearrangement joins TRBV5-1 to TRBJ2-7; D may be TRBD1 (5 bases). Germline assignment: CDR1 SGHRS and CDR2 YFSETQ. The CDR3 totals 13 residues. The ends were cut back, 4 bases at V and 2 bases at J, with 10 bases in the middle. The CDR3: CASSPEGAYEQYF. The CDR3 region has the DNA TGCGCCAGCAGCCCCGAAGGGGCCTACGAGCAGTACTTC.

The V and J genes are TRBV2 and TRBJ2-3; D ambiguous. CDR3 length: 13 residues. Germline assignment: CDR1 SNHLY and CDR2 FYNNEI. V was trimmed by 8 bases and J by 1 base, leaving 10 bases between them. Here the CDR3 DNA reads TGTGCCAGCTCAAGATCGGGCACAGATACGCAGTATTTT. Amino acid sequence: CASSRSGTDTQYF.

V is TRBV6-1 and J is TRBJ2-7; D may be TRBD2 (5 bases). V shed 5 bases and J shed 1 base, with 15 bases lying between them. Germline V gene sequence: CDR1 MNHNS, CDR2 SASEGT. This CDR3 spans 15 amino acids. The DNA for the CDR3 is TGTGCCAGCAGTATTCGGGGTTCTTCATCCTACGAGCAGTACTTC. Protein product: CASSIRGSSSYEQYF.

The genes are TRBV5-6 and TRBJ2-3; no reliable D call. The V end lost 1 base, the J end lost 0 bases, and 12 bases lay between the germline ends. This CDR3 comprises 16 residues. The V gene's germline CDR1 is SGHDT and CDR2 YYEEEE. The CDR3 loop is CASSLFRQDSTDTQYF. DNA for the CDR3: TGTGCCAGCAGCTTGTTCCGCCAGGATAGCACAGATACGCAGTATTTT.

The J gene is TRBJ1-3, the V gene TRBV7-9; D gene unclear. The V end lost 5 bases, the J end lost 6 bases, and 14 bases lay between the germline ends. Per germline, CDR1 SEHNR and CDR2 FQNEAQ (reference sequence). CDR3 size: 14 residues. CDR3 bases: TGTGCCAGCAGCGAGAACATCCAGGAAAACACCATATATTTT. Residues: CASSENIQENTIYF.

The V gene is TRBV7-2, the J gene TRBJ1-2, with D hard to call. Germline V gene lookup returns CDR1 SGHTA and CDR2 FQGNSA. The CDR3 runs 13 residues. The ends were cut back, 1 base at V and 4 bases at J, with 7 bases in the middle. The CDR3 spells CASSLGGGYGYTF. Written as DNA, the CDR3 is TGTGCCAGCAGCTTAGGGGGAGGCTATGGCTACACCTTC.

A few counts support this clone. CDR3 sequence (DNA): TGCGCCAGCAGCCCAGGGCTCGACAGCTACAATCAGCCCCAGCATTTT. It codes for CASSPGLDSYNQPQHF. V usage is TRBV5-1 and J usage is TRBJ1-5, with D possibly being TRBD1 (5 bases). V lost 4 bases and J 3 bases, leaving 17 bases between the germline ends. From germline, CDR1 is SGHRS and CDR2 YFSETQ. The CDR3 covers 16 residues. The full variable domain, in which reference TRBV5-1 and TRBJ1-5 provide the parts outside the CDR3, is KAGVTQTPRYLIKTRGQQVTLSCSPISGHRSVSWYQQTPGQGLQFLFEYFSETQRNKGNFPGRFSGRQFSNSRSEMNVSTLELGDSALYLCASSPGLDSYNQPQHFGDGTRLSIL.

This chain uses TRBV18 with TRBJ2-7; D is perhaps TRBD1 (6 bases). Between the trimmed V and J ends, which lost 8 bases and 5 bases, there was a span of 16 bases. This CDR3 comprises 13 residues. Germline V gene sequence: CDR1 KGHSH, CDR2 LQKENI. The DNA for the CDR3 is TGTGCCAGCCGTAGAACAGGGTCGGACGAGCAGTACTTC. Translation: CASRRTGSDEQYF. The full variable domain, in which reference TRBV18 and TRBJ2-7 provide the parts outside the CDR3, is NAGVMQNPRHLVRRRGQEARLRCSPMKGHSHVYWYRQLPEEGLKFMVYLQKENIIDESGMPKERFSAEFPKEGPSILRIQQVVRGDSAAYFCASRRTGSDEQYFGPGTRLTVT.

This chain uses TRBV9 with TRBJ2-5, with TRBD1 matching over 8 bases. Looked up from germline, CDR1 is SGDLS and CDR2 is YYNGEE. V dropped 5 bases and J dropped 5; count of bases not matched to a gene: 14. CDR3 length equals 16 residues. The CDR3 DNA follows: TGTGCCAGCAGTTACTCTCCAGGGGGCTCTCGGGAGACCCAGTACTTC. Translated, it gives CASSYSPGGSRETQYF.

This clone was seen more than once but under ten times. The V call is TRBV30, the J call TRBJ1-2; possibly TRBD1 for D (6 bases). The length of the CDR3 is 14 residues. CDR1 is GTSNPN and CDR2 is SVGIG in the germline V gene (reference sequence). The V end was cut by 0 bases, the J end by 4 bases, with 12 bases between. This CDR3 reads CAWSVAGARYGYTF. Written as DNA, the CDR3 is TGTGCCTGGAGTGTAGCAGGGGCGCGCTATGGCTACACCTTC.

The CDR3 DNA reads TGTGCCAGCAGTGAACGCAGGGTGGGCGAGCAGTACTTC. Translating it yields CASSERRVGEQYF. The J gene is TRBJ2-7, the V gene TRBV2; D perhaps matches TRBD1 (5 bases). This CDR3 spans 13 amino acids. V was shortened by 2 bases and J by 6 bases, with 11 bases between the two germline ends. The germline CDR1 and CDR2 sequences are SNHLY and FYNNEI.

V usage is TRBV28 and J usage is TRBJ1-2, with a possible D match to TRBD1 (6 bases). Germline V gene data show CDR1 as MDHEN and CDR2 as SYDVKM. V lost 6 bases and J 7 bases, leaving 18 bases between the germline ends. The length of the CDR3 is 14 residues. This CDR3 is CASRLPDRSCGYTF. As DNA, the CDR3 is TGTGCCAGCAGGCTACCGGACAGATCCTGTGGCTACACCTTC.

The chain has TRBV6-1 and TRBJ1-1; a possible D gene is TRBD1 (5 bases). The CDR3 loop spans 15 amino acids. Trimming shortened V by 4 bases and J by 4 bases, and 16 bases separated the two germline ends. The germline CDR1 and CDR2 sequences are MNHNS and SASEGT. CDR3 amino acids: CASSVGRSGVTEAFF. The CDR3 nucleotides read TGTGCCAGCAGTGTAGGGAGATCGGGGGTCACTGAAGCTTTCTTT.

This chain uses TRBV5-4 with TRBJ1-1, with D tentatively TRBD1 (6 bases). Trimming left V 3 bases short and J 0 bases short, with 9 bases between. The length of the CDR3 is 14 residues. Germline V lookup: CDR1 SGHNT, CDR2 YYREEE (reference sequence). The CDR3 reads CASSSQGVNTEAFF. CDR3 bases: TGTGCCAGCAGCTCACAGGGAGTGAACACTGAAGCTTTCTTT.

The rearrangement uses TRBV14 and TRBJ2-7, with D possibly being TRBD1 (5 bases). Germline values: CDR1 SGHDN, CDR2 FVKESK. Trimming left V 2 bases short and J 1 base short, with 9 bases between. The CDR3 extends over 14 amino acids. CDR3 nucleotide sequence: TGTGCCAGCAGCCAATCCCAGGGATCCTACGAGCAGTACTTC. It translates to CASSQSQGSYEQYF.

This rearrangement joins TRBV5-1 to TRBJ2-7; no definite D call. CDR3 size: 13 residues. Germline assignment: CDR1 SGHRS and CDR2 YFSETQ. V was shortened by 1 base and J by 2 bases, with 7 bases between the two germline ends. CDR3 coding DNA: TGCGCCAGCAGCTTGACAGTCACCTACGAGCAGTACTTC. Its protein is CASSLTVTYEQYF.

The count of this clone is one. The chain has TRBV5-1 and TRBJ2-7, with D tentatively TRBD2 (5 bases). Trimming took off 5 bases at V and 2 bases at J, with 14 bases between the two ends. This CDR3 contains 14 residues. In germline, CDR1 is SGHRS, CDR2 YFSETQ. The CDR3 loop is CASREWTDTYEQYF. The DNA of the CDR3 is TGCGCCAGCAGGGAGTGGACTGATACCTACGAGCAGTACTTC.

The chain links TRBV2 to TRBJ1-1; D is possibly TRBD1 (6 bases). This CDR3 spans 17 amino acids. The ends were cut back, 3 bases at V and 3 bases at J, with 20 bases in the middle. Germline assignment: CDR1 SNHLY and CDR2 FYNNEI. The CDR3 sequence: CASSEAGAFFSDTEAFF. CDR3 bases: TGTGCCAGCAGTGAGGCAGGGGCGTTTTTCTCGGACACTGAAGCTTTCTTT.

This chain joins TRBV19 and TRBJ2-1; maybe TRBD1 (6 bases). V dropped 6 bases and J dropped 4 bases, with 16 bases sitting between them. The CDR3 is made up of 15 amino acids. Germline loops: CDR1 LNHDA, CDR2 SQIVND (reference sequence). Written as DNA, the CDR3 is TGTGCCAGTAGCCCCATGCAGAGGGGGTACAATGAGCAGTTCTTC. Residues: CASSPMQRGYNEQFF.

This clone was seen just once. The rearrangement joins TRBV19 to TRBJ2-6; tentatively, D is TRBD1 (6 bases). V shed 4 bases and J shed 0 bases, with 19 bases lying between them. Germline V gives CDR1 LNHDA, CDR2 SQIVND (reference sequence). This CDR3 is built from 19 residues. The CDR3 loop is CASSTGAKRTASGANVLTF. The CDR3 nucleotides read TGTGCCAGTAGTACAGGGGCCAAGAGGACAGCCTCTGGGGCCAACGTCCTGACTTTC. Variable domain in full (rest from reference TRBV19 and TRBJ2-6): DGGITQSPKYLFRKEGQNVTLSCEQNLNHDAMYWYRQDPGQGLRLIYYSQIVNDFQKGDIAEGYSVSREKKESFPLTVTSAQKNPTAFYLCASSTGAKRTASGANVLTFGAGSRLTVL.